This TCR beta chain came from a study of cytomegalovirus exposure and HLA in healthy donors. Study at large: The 120 or so validation repertoires used a platform that matched the one used for the 550 to 800 first-cohort repertoires, as a later analysis reported.

Profiled with immunoSEQ multiplex PCR; TCRdb holds only in-frame clones, not every one. The data show about 140,000 clones, with 94% seen just once and over 1.5% held by the top ten. Germline CDR1 and CDR2: MDHEN and SYDVKM. This CDR3 spans 12 amino acids. Trimming took 5 bases from V and 5 from J, leaving 9 bases between them. The rearrangement links TRBV28 to TRBJ2-5; the D gene is possibly TRBD1 (5 bases). This clonotype was sampled from a man between 18 and 35 years old in good health and CMV-seropositive. The sequencing input was PBMCs. The CDR3 spells CASSQGGETQYF. The CDR3 DNA follows: TGTGCCAGCAGTCAGGGTGGGGAGACCCAGTACTTC.